This record concerns one T cell receptor beta chain sequence. This entry is derived from a study of technical replicates of blood from a few donors. V lost 2 bases to trimming and J lost 8 bases; unmatched junction nucleotides: 11. In germline, CDR1 is MNHEY, CDR2 SMNVEV (reference sequence). This CDR3 is 16 amino acids long. Repertoires were generated with immunoSEQ multiplex PCR, while TCRdb's copy carries only in-frame clones and drops some. The repertoire consists of 75,000 to 100,000 clones, with just over 90% occurring once and the leading ten covering approximately 0.28%. The source is a human donor in good health. The chain links TRBV27 to TRBJ2-3; 9 positions agree with TRBD1. The source material was T cells isolated from PBMCs. The CDR3 reads CASSLELQGARGTQYF. For the CDR3, the DNA is TGTGCCAGCAGTTTAGAGTTACAGGGGGCGAGGGGTACGCAGTATTTT.